This T cell receptor beta chain comes out of a study of CD8 T cells in ankylosing spondylitis (dated by TCRdb to between 2016 and 2019). Background on the whole study: T cell receptor beta repertoires were profiled in healthy donors and ankylosing spondylitis patients so that disease-linked TCR variants could be found. The whole study cohort included 85 to 120 healthy donors and about two dozen ankylosing spondylitis patients. Peripheral blood was sampled, and synovial fluid was also collected from ankylosing spondylitis patients.

From the germline V gene (reference sequence), CDR1 is DFQATT and CDR2 is SNEGSKA. There are 12 amino acids in the CDR3, from cysteine to phenylalanine inclusive. The sequence is cut down to CDR3 DNA, 36 bases in frame from base 1. Regarding this clonotype: Its antigen is unknown. A much larger clone differs by one base, so this may be a read error.

Beyond this particular receptor, the publication reports: The disease-linked clones were reported as significantly enriched in matched synovial fluid samples from ankylosing spondylitis patients. Some motif variants had previously been reported in the synovial fluid and blood of reactive arthritis patients, which suggests shared mechanisms of disease initiation. A CD8+ phenotype was shown by the disease-linked clones, which were found at relatively low frequencies in peripheral blood. A TCR beta motif of several highly homologous amino acid variants appeared characteristic of blood from ankylosing spondylitis patients.

TCRdb shows the sequencer as Illumina HiSeq 2500. Quantitative 5'-RACE with molecular barcodes was the method used to prepare the TCR beta libraries. In the source study's methods: Disease-linked TCR variants were identified with a new computational method built on a probabilistic model of VDJ rearrangement. TCRdb reworked the public reads: Q25 trimming with fastp, MiXCR clone assembly, productive beta chains retained. CDR3 protein duplicates are merged, each entry listing the most common genes and DNA. TCRdb's processing, not the authors', yielded these V and J calls. This sample has 750,000 to 850,000 distinct CDR3 sequences in its table, and around 11% of those were observed once. The top ten clones comprise 0.51% of the sample.

The sample taken for sequencing was blood, either unsorted or a sorted T cell fraction (not recorded which). The origin of this receptor is a male donor with ankylosing spondylitis. The chain joins TRBV20-1 to TRBJ1-2; there is no confident call for the D gene. The bases are TGCAGTGCGACCTACAGCACTTATGGCTACCCCTTC. The translation is CSATYSTYGYPF.